This T cell receptor (beta chain) stems from a study of CD8+CD57+ T cells in acquired aplastic anemia. All patients picked for sequencing had shown, by flow cytometry, an expansion of CD8+CD57+ cells. Profiling that covered TCR beta VDJ and CDR3 relied on genomic DNA as its template. TCRdb itself ran the reads through MiXCR, one entry per CDR3 protein. The sample includes 150,000 to 200,000 distinct CDR3 sequences, around 50% of them seen just once. This CDR3 is 14 amino acids long. Looked up from germline, CDR1 is SNHLY and CDR2 is FYNNEI. Trimming pared 6 bases from V and 0 bases from J, leaving 11 bases between. This clonotype was counted ten times or more.

V and J are TRBV2 and TRBJ1-1; D is unresolved. The sample taken for sequencing was sorted CD4+, CD8+, or CD8+CD57+ T cells (not recorded which) from PBMCs. This receptor was taken from a human donor with aplastic anemia. The CDR3 DNA follows: TGTGCCAGCAGCCCCGCCACCGTGAACACTGAAGCTTTCTTT. Translated: CASSPATVNTEAFF. Complete variable domain (other parts from reference TRBV2 and TRBJ1-1): EPEVTQTPSHQVTQMGQEVILRCVPISNHLYFYWYRQILGQKVEFLVSFYNNEISEKSEIFDDQFSVERPDGSNFTLKIRSTKLEDSAMYFCASSPATVNTEAFFGQGTRLTVV.